The 22 T cell receptor beta chains below all came from one sample that was sequenced in a study of human T cells and chemical hapten exposure listed by TCRdb under 2021. Reading the label with the study, this specimen's time point is: healthy volunteer bleed at 2 weeks. Unfractionated whole blood was collected in Tempus Blood RNA tubes, and total RNA was extracted from that blood. Library construction relied on RACE. Data came from a NextSeq 500. TCRdb reran the public reads through fastp at Q25 and MiXCR, keeping productive beta chains. Rows matching on CDR3 protein sequence are summarized as one entry with the most common DNA and genes. Present in this sample are just over 90,000 distinct CDR3 sequences, about 8.6% of which were seen just once. The ten largest clonotypes hold 2.9% of the sample. Source material: whole blood. The receptors were gathered from a female donor in good health. Some clones in this sample may be carry-over from other donors' samples.

V gene TRBV29-1 combines with J gene TRBJ2-3, with 7 bases that match TRBD2. This CDR3 contains 14 residues. The V gene's germline CDR1 is SQVTM and CDR2 ANQGSEA. The trim removed 7 bases at V and 4 bases at J, leaving 11 bases unmatched. CDR3 residues: CSGMAGVWSDTQYF. The CDR3 DNA is TGCAGCGGCATGGCGGGAGTATGGTCAGATACGCAGTATTTT.

This clonotype appeared many times. V is TRBV30 and J is TRBJ2-7; D call uncertain. The V and J ends lost 2 bases and 2 bases respectively, with 4 bases between them. Germline values: CDR1 GTSNPN, CDR2 SVGIG (reference sequence). This CDR3 contains 11 residues. The CDR3 here is CAWSSTYEQYF. DNA for the CDR3: TGTGCCTGGAGTAGTACCTACGAGCAGTACTTC.

This clonotype was picked up many times. This chain joins TRBV2 and TRBJ1-1, with unresolved D. The germline V gene encodes CDR1 SNHLY and CDR2 FYNNEI. The CDR3 covers 14 residues. The V gene lost 6 bases and the J gene lost 4 bases, with 15 bases spanning the gap. The CDR3 DNA reads as TGTGCCAGCAGCCCCGCTTCCCTGGGCACTGAAGCTTTCTTT. It yields the protein CASSPASLGTEAFF.

This clonotype was observed a few times. The chain combines TRBV28 with TRBJ1-3; maybe TRBD1 (5 bases). Germline CDR1 and CDR2: MDHEN and SYDVKM. Deletions cut 4 bases from V and 0 bases from J, with 13 bases between. The CDR3 contains 16 residues. In DNA, the CDR3 is TGTGCCAGCAGTTCCCCCGGGACCCACTCTGGAAACACCATATATTTT. This translates into CASSSPGTHSGNTIYF.

This clonotype was counted a few times. This chain connects TRBV20-1 to TRBJ2-7; tentatively, D is TRBD2 (5 bases). V dropped 7 bases and J dropped 2 bases, with 15 bases sitting between them. Germline V gene lookup returns CDR1 DFQATT and CDR2 SNEGSKA (reference sequence). The CDR3 runs 13 residues. The CDR3 loop is CSGSSGITYEQYF. CDR3 coding DNA: TGCAGTGGTAGTTCCGGGATTACCTACGAGCAGTACTTC.

This clonotype was found many times. V and J are TRBV7-3 and TRBJ2-3, with D possibly matching TRBD2 (6 bases). V dropped 2 bases and J dropped 3 bases, with 9 bases sitting between them. CDR1 and CDR2 (germline): SGHTA, FQGTGA. CDR3 length equals 14 residues. In nucleotides, the CDR3 is TGTGCCAGCAGCTTAGGGACTCTGACAGATACGCAGTATTTT. Amino acid sequence: CASSLGTLTDTQYF.

This clonotype was seen a few times. The chain is built from TRBV12-3 or TRBV12-4 and TRBJ2-1; a possible D gene is TRBD2 (5 bases). The length of the CDR3 is 14 residues. V was cut by 2 bases and J by 3 bases, with 8 bases left in between. The CDR3 protein is CASSLLARYNEQFF. CDR3 nucleotide sequence: TGTGCCAGCAGTTTACTAGCCCGCTACAATGAGCAGTTCTTC.

This clonotype was recorded a few times. The rearrangement links TRBV4-3 to TRBJ2-2; 7 nucleotides match TRBD2. Germline V CDR1 and CDR2: LGHNA, YSLEER. The CDR3 covers 17 residues. The V and J ends lost 1 base and 1 base, in that order; junction bases with no gene match: 6. The CDR3 DNA follows: TGCGCCAGCAGCCAAGGCCCCCCGGGGGGGAACACCGGGGAGCTGTTTTTT. Its translation is CASSQGPPGGNTGELFF.

The CDR3 nucleotides read TGCAGCGTTGAACGAAAGGGACTCCATGCAGATACGCAGTATTTT. Amino acids: CSVERKGLHADTQYF. The V gene is TRBV29-1, the J gene TRBJ2-3; D perhaps matches TRBD2 (6 bases). Germline values: CDR1 SQVTM, CDR2 ANQGSEA. The length of the CDR3 is 15 residues. Deletions cut 2 bases from V and 4 bases from J, with 16 bases between.

This clonotype appeared many times. V is TRBV5-1 and J is TRBJ2-7, with 8 bases fitting TRBD1. Germline V lookup: CDR1 SGHRS, CDR2 YFSETQ. This CDR3 region has 13 residues. V lost 2 bases and J lost 5; bases outside the gene matches: 3. The CDR3 region has the DNA TGCGCCAGCAGCTTTATGGACAGGGACGAGCAGTACTTC. Protein: CASSFMDRDEQYF. Complete variable domain (other parts from reference TRBV5-1 and TRBJ2-7): KAGVTQTPRYLIKTRGQQVTLSCSPISGHRSVSWYQQTPGQGLQFLFEYFSETQRNKGNFPGRFSGRQFSNSRSEMNVSTLELGDSALYLCASSFMDRDEQYFGPGTRLTVT.

The genes are TRBV7-2 and TRBJ2-7; a weak D match, TRBD2 (6 bases). The V end lost 3 bases, the J end lost 2 bases, and 14 bases lay between the germline ends. Germline loops: CDR1 SGHTA, CDR2 FQGNSA. The CDR3 totals 15 residues. The DNA for the CDR3 is TGTGCCAGCAGCTTTGATCCTCTAGCGACCTACGAGCAGTACTTC. This encodes CASSFDPLATYEQYF. Full variable domain (outside the CDR3, taken from reference TRBV7-2 and TRBJ2-7): GAGVSQSPSNKVTEKGKDVELRCDPISGHTALYWYRQSLGQGLEFLIYFQGNSAPDKSGLPSDRFSAERTGGSVSTLTIQRTQQEDSAVYLCASSFDPLATYEQYFGPGTRLTVT.

At least ten counts were recorded for this clonotype. The CDR3 region is CASTPSRLAGSYNEQFF. The DNA of the CDR3 is TGTGCCAGCACTCCTTCGCGGCTAGCGGGATCCTACAATGAGCAGTTCTTC. The J gene is TRBJ2-1, the V gene TRBV6-2 or TRBV6-3; the match to TRBD2 covers 9 bases. From germline, CDR1 is MNHEY and CDR2 SVGEGT. The junction had 11 bases not matched to a gene; V was cut back by 7 bases and J by 1 base. This CDR3 region has 17 residues.

This clonotype has at least ten counts. The V call is TRBV15, the J call TRBJ2-2, with D possibly TRBD1 on 6 matching bases. V was trimmed by 0 bases and J by 4 bases, leaving 9 bases between them. The germline gives CDR1 LNHNV, CDR2 YYDKDF (reference sequence). This CDR3 comprises 15 residues. CDR3 residues: CATSREIGGTGELFF. The CDR3 DNA reads as TGTGCCACCAGCAGAGAGATAGGGGGCACCGGGGAGCTGTTTTTT.

In this sample, this clonotype turned up many times. The V call is TRBV28, the J call TRBJ2-1, with 8 bases aligning to TRBD2. CDR1 and CDR2 (germline): MDHEN, SYDVKM. This CDR3 contains 15 residues. The V and J ends lost 6 bases and 3 bases, in that order; junction bases with no gene match: 7. CDR3 nucleotide sequence: TGTGCCAGCAGGCCAAGCGGGAGCAACTACAATGAGCAGTTCTTC. This sequence encodes CASRPSGSNYNEQFF.

This clonotype occurred many times. The chain uses TRBV12-5 and TRBJ2-3, with TRBD1 identical over 7 bases. The J segment lost 4 bases and the V segment lost 5 bases, leaving 12 bases of the junction unmatched. The CDR3 has 16 residues. Germline CDR1 reads LGHNT; CDR2 reads FRNRAP. The DNA for the CDR3 is TGTGCTAGTGGTATACAGACAGGGACGTATGCAGATACGCAGTATTTT. It encodes CASGIQTGTYADTQYF.

This clonotype was detected only a few times. The chain couples TRBV10-3 to TRBJ2-5; D gene unclear. CDR3 length: 13 amino acids. Trimming removed 0 bases at V and 4 bases at J, with 6 bases between. CDR1 is ENHRY and CDR2 is SYGVKD in the germline V gene. CDR3 sequence: CAISESAGETQYF. As DNA, the CDR3 is TGTGCCATCAGTGAGTCCGCCGGAGAGACCCAGTACTTC.

This clonotype was seen many times. The V and J genes are TRBV27 and TRBJ2-1; D gene unclear. Germline assignment: CDR1 MNHEY and CDR2 SMNVEV (reference sequence). V lost 4 bases and J lost 0, with 10 bases in between. The CDR3 runs 15 residues. CDR3: CASSSPRSSYNEQFF. The CDR3 nucleotides read TGTGCCAGCAGTTCCCCAAGGAGCTCCTACAATGAGCAGTTCTTC.

There are many counts of this clonotype. This sequence joins TRBV9 and TRBJ1-2; TRBD1 might be the D (6 bases). Trimming stripped 0 bases from V and 6 bases from J, with 18 bases between. Germline loops: CDR1 SGDLS, CDR2 YYNGEE. The CDR3 runs to 16 residues. The CDR3 region is CASSVEGRGERHGYTF. CDR3 bases: TGTGCCAGCAGCGTAGAGGGGAGGGGGGAAAGGCATGGCTACACCTTC. Complete variable domain (other parts from reference TRBV9 and TRBJ1-2): DSGVTQTPKHLITATGQRVTLRCSPRSGDLSVYWYQQSLDQGLQFLIQYYNGEERAKGNILERFSAQQFPDLHSELNLSSLELGDSALYFCASSVEGRGERHGYTFGSGTRLTVV.

The J gene is TRBJ2-3, the V gene TRBV7-2, with 9 bases lining up with TRBD1. This CDR3 comprises 16 residues. Germline V CDR1 and CDR2: SGHTA, FQGNSA. V dropped 3 bases and J dropped 3; count of bases not matched to a gene: 7. The CDR3 protein is CASSFTGTGLTDTQYF. Written as DNA, the CDR3 is TGTGCCAGCAGCTTCACCGGGACAGGGTTGACAGATACGCAGTATTTT.

The chain combines TRBV6-5 with TRBJ2-7; weak D call: TRBD2 (7 bases). Looked up from germline, CDR1 is MNHEY and CDR2 is SVGAGI. The length of the CDR3 is 15 residues. The V and J ends lost 10 bases and 6 bases respectively, with 25 bases between them. The CDR3 spells CATLRLGGGYIEQYF. The CDR3, as DNA: TGTGCCACACTCCGATTAGGGGGAGGGTATATCGAGCAGTACTTC.

This clonotype has only a few counts. This chain uses TRBV13 with TRBJ2-7; D might be TRBD1 (5 bases). The V and J ends lost 5 bases and 7 bases respectively, with 24 bases between them. The CDR3 is 16 residues long. CDR1 and CDR2 from the germline V gene are PRHDT and FYEKMQ (reference sequence). CDR3: CASSPQGYESEQEQYF. In nucleotides, the CDR3 is TGTGCCAGCAGCCCTCAGGGCTACGAATCTGAGCAGGAGCAGTACTTC.

This clonotype was recorded a few times. The CDR3 sequence: CASSLRVDTEAFF. CDR3 coding DNA: TGTGCCAGCAGCTTAAGGGTCGACACTGAAGCTTTCTTT. This chain joins TRBV7-3 and TRBJ1-1; D gene ambiguous. CDR3 length: 13 amino acids. Germline assignment: CDR1 SGHTA and CDR2 FQGTGA. V lost 1 base to trimming and J lost 3 bases, with 6 bases between them.